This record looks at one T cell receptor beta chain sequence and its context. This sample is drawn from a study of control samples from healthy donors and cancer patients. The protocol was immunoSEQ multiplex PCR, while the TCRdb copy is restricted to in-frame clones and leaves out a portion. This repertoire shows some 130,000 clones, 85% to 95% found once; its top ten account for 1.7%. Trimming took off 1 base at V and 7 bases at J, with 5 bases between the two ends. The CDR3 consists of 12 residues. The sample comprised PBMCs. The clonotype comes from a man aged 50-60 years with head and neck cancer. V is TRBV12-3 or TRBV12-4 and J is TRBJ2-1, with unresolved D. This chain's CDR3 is CASSLVPNEQFF. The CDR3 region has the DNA TGTGCCAGCAGTTTAGTCCCGAATGAGCAGTTCTTC.